What follows are 13 T cell receptor beta chains derived from one specimen sequenced in a study of blood T cell repertoires in COVID-19. Only in-frame clones appear in the TCRdb table, and some are missing; sequencing was by immunoSEQ multiplex PCR. The repertoire has 200,000 to 300,000 clones, 70% to 90% of them found once; the top ten carry under 2.5%. Input material: PBMCs or T cells enriched from blood (not recorded which). The source is a woman aged 40 to 50 with acute COVID-19.

The rearrangement links TRBV7-9 to TRBJ1-2; 7 bases align to TRBD1. The CDR3 has 15 amino acids. Germline V CDR1 and CDR2: SEHNR, FQNEAQ (reference sequence). V was pared by 0 bases and J by 1 base, with 2 bases of the junction left unmatched. The CDR3, as DNA: TGTGCCAGCAGCTTAGCGAGGGGGCTTAACTATGGCTACACCTTC. Encoded protein: CASSLARGLNYGYTF.

The genes are TRBV7-9 and TRBJ1-1, with D unclear. The germline V gene has CDR1 SEHNR and CDR2 FQNEAQ (reference sequence). The CDR3 has 14 residues. Trimming took 7 bases from V and 1 from J, leaving 13 bases between them. The CDR3 DNA reads as TGTGCCAGCATCATGAGCCCTCGGAACACTGAAGCTTTCTTT. Translation gives CASIMSPRNTEAFF.

This clone was observed a few times. J is TRBJ1-1 and V is TRBV30, with 9 bases fitting TRBD1. This CDR3 has 13 residues. The V gene's germline CDR1 is GTSNPN and CDR2 SVGIG (reference sequence). The J segment lost 7 bases and the V segment lost 4 bases, leaving 7 bases of the junction unmatched. The CDR3 nucleotides read TGTGCCTGGAATGGGCCGGGACAGGGTGAAGCTTTCTTT. Translating gives CAWNGPGQGEAFF.

This chain joins TRBV4-1 and TRBJ2-5; TRBD2 is a possible D gene (5 bases). The CDR3 extends over 13 amino acids. Germline-derived CDR1 and CDR2 are MGHRA and YSYEKL. V lost 2 bases, J lost 1 base, and 5 bases lay in between. CDR3: CASSQTSQETQYF. The CDR3 DNA follows: TGCGCCAGCAGCCAAACTAGCCAAGAGACCCAGTACTTC.

The chain joins TRBV11-3 to TRBJ1-6, with 9 bases lining up with TRBD1. V lost 6 bases to trimming and J lost 9 bases; unmatched junction nucleotides: 15. This CDR3 is built from 17 residues. The germline gives CDR1 SGHNT, CDR2 YENEEA. The CDR3 reads CASRRAPGTGYFSPLHF. The CDR3 region has the DNA TGTGCCAGCAGGAGGGCCCCCGGGACAGGGTATTTTTCACCCCTCCACTTT.

This clone was detected once. The V call is TRBV9, the J call TRBJ1-2, with TRBD1 matching 10 bases. The germline gives CDR1 SGDLS, CDR2 YYNGEE. This CDR3 has 17 residues. Unmatched junction bases numbered 12, after V lost 3 bases and J lost 4 bases. DNA for the CDR3: TGTGCCAGCAGCGCGTTACCGGGACAGGGGATCCTCTATGGCTACACCTTC. This translates into CASSALPGQGILYGYTF.

V gene TRBV6-2 or TRBV6-3 combines with J gene TRBJ1-5; D is unclear. With 2 bases removed from V and 6 bases from J, the gap between germline ends came to 11 bases. This CDR3 comprises 14 residues. Germline values: CDR1 MNHEY, CDR2 SVGEGT. CDR3 residues: CASSYIGGRQPQHF. The DNA for the CDR3 is TGTGCCAGCAGTTACATAGGCGGTCGTCAGCCCCAGCATTTT.

The CDR3 DNA reads as TGTGCCAGCAGGGGTTATTTACAGGGGTGGTATGGCTACACCTTC. Translated: CASRGYLQGWYGYTF. The rearrangement links TRBV2 to TRBJ1-2, with 7 positions matching TRBD1. The CDR3 has 15 amino acids. V was pared by 6 bases and J by 5 bases, with 12 bases of the junction left unmatched. Germline V gives CDR1 SNHLY, CDR2 FYNNEI.

For the CDR3, the DNA is TGTGCCAGCAGCCATTGTATCGGGAGGGGCACAGATACGCAGTATTTT. This codes for CASSHCIGRGTDTQYF. The chain is built from TRBV3-1 (or the pseudogene TRBV3-2) and TRBJ2-3, with 8 bases matching TRBD2. Germline lookup yields CDR1 LGHDT and CDR2 YNNKEL (reference sequence). V trimming: 3 bases; J trimming: 1 base; junction bases outside the gene matches: 6. The CDR3 is 16 residues long.

The rearrangement links TRBV19 to TRBJ1-1, with 10 bases identical to TRBD1. V shed 7 bases and J 4 bases; nucleotides not matched to a gene: 12. Germline loops: CDR1 LNHDA, CDR2 SQIVND (reference sequence). This CDR3 is built from 16 residues. CDR3 sequence (DNA): TGTGCCAGTACCCTTAGGGACAGGGGAGTGATCACTGAAGCTTTCTTT. Translating gives CASTLRDRGVITEAFF.

The V call is TRBV18, the J call TRBJ2-7; a possible D gene is TRBD1 (5 bases). V was pared by 3 bases and J by 7 bases, with 10 bases between. This CDR3 has 12 residues. CDR1 is KGHSH, CDR2 LQKENI, per germline. CDR3 DNA: TGTGCCAGCTCACCCAGGGTCGGGGAGCAGTACGTC. Translated, it gives CASSPRVGEQYV.

This clone was observed a single time. The chain recombines TRBV27 with TRBJ1-1; D unresolved. Germline V gene sequence: CDR1 MNHEY, CDR2 SMNVEV (reference sequence). Trimming pared 5 bases from V and 3 bases from J, leaving 10 bases between. The CDR3 is 13 amino acids. This CDR3 is CASSGEEDTEAFF. CDR3 coding DNA: TGTGCCAGCAGTGGCGAAGAGGACACTGAAGCTTTCTTT.

The CDR3 coding sequence is TGTGCCAGCAGCTTCAGTGAAATTGGCGAAAAACTGTTTTTT. Encoded protein: CASSFSEIGEKLFF. The chain uses TRBV7-9 and TRBJ1-4; D gene ambiguous. V lost 3 bases and J 8 bases, leaving 13 bases between the germline ends. The germline gives CDR1 SEHNR, CDR2 FQNEAQ (reference sequence). CDR3 length: 14 amino acids.